This is a list of T cell receptor beta chains from one sample in a study of blood T cell repertoires in COVID-19. Profiled with immunoSEQ multiplex PCR; TCRdb holds only in-frame clones, not every one. The profile shows around 160,000 clones, more than 75% of them singletons. The specimen sequenced was PBMCs or T cells enriched from blood (not recorded which). The receptor set was obtained from a man aged 35-49 years who had recovered from COVID-19. Both conserved end residues are part of each CDR3. A D gene is named only where the DNA matches it firmly. Only part of the rows carry a size: once, few, many, or a class if the clone is expanded.

>TRBJ2-1|TRBV24-1|.|TRBD1
CATSVGTGLNEQFF
TGTGCCACCAGTGTCGGGACAGGGTTGAATGAGCAGTTCTTC
>TRBJ1-5|TRBV7-2|once|.
CASSTDRFGNQPQHF
TGTGCCAGCAGCACCGACAGATTCGGCAATCAGCCCCAGCATTTT
>TRBJ1-2|TRBV30|.|.
CAWNPWGPPREDGYTF
TGTGCCTGGAACCCCTGGGGGCCTCCCCGGGAGGATGGCTACACCTTC
>TRBJ1-1|TRBV30|.|.
CAWSRGQAVNTEAFF
TGTGCCTGGAGTCGAGGGCAGGCTGTGAACACTGAAGCTTTCTTT
>TRBJ2-3|TRBV28|.|TRBD2
CASSLLGTSGETDTQYF
TGTGCCAGCAGTTTACTGGGGACTAGCGGGGAGACAGATACGCAGTATTTT
>TRBJ2-3|TRBV6-5|.|TRBD2
CASSYGWGGGTDTQYF
TGTGCCAGCAGTTACGGGTGGGGCGGGGGGACAGATACGCAGTATTTT
>TRBJ1-1|TRBV27|.|.
CASTMVGSAEAFF
TGTGCCAGCACCATGGTGGGGAGCGCTGAAGCTTTCTTT
>TRBJ2-3|TRBV19|.|TRBD2
CATGGSSTDTQYF
TGTGCTACGGGAGGGAGTAGCACAGATACGCAGTATTTT
>TRBJ2-3|TRBV20-1|.|.
CSASRSISTDTQYF
TGCAGTGCTAGTCGGTCTATTAGCACAGATACGCAGTATTTT
>TRBJ1-2|TRBV12-5|.|TRBD1
CASGLPTGSNGYTF
TGTGCTAGTGGTTTGCCGACAGGGAGTAATGGCTACACCTTC
>TRBJ1-3|TRBV29-1|.|.
CSVPGTGNTIYF
TGCAGCGTTCCGGGTACTGGAAACACCATATATTTT
>TRBJ1-6|TRBV27|.|.
CASSVLGSYNSPLHF
TGTGCCAGCAGTGTCCTCGGCTCCTATAATTCACCCCTCCACTTT
>TRBJ1-5|TRBV5-8|once|TRBD1
CASSLPDRGNQPQHF
TGTGCCAGCAGCTTGCCAGACAGGGGGAACCAGCCCCAGCATTTT
>TRBJ1-5|TRBV10-3|few|.
CATGDGNQPQHF
TGTGCCACCGGAGACGGAAATCAGCCCCAGCATTTT
>TRBJ1-6|TRBV19|.|.
CASQVRSYNSPLHF
TGTGCCAGTCAGGTTCGCTCCTATAATTCACCCCTCCACTTT
>TRBJ1-3|TRBV5-5|.|TRBD1
CASSPGTASGNTIYF
TGTGCCAGCAGCCCCGGGACAGCCTCTGGAAACACCATATATTTT
>TRBJ2-1|TRBV5-1|.|TRBD1
CASTPEGQGGNEQFF
TGCGCCAGCACCCCAGAAGGACAGGGGGGGAATGAGCAGTTCTTC
>TRBJ2-2|TRBV9|.|.
CASSAGNTGELFF
TGTGCCAGCAGCGCGGGGAACACCGGGGAGCTGTTTTTT
>TRBJ1-2|TRBV18|.|.
CASSPGRGNYGYTF
TGTGCCAGCTCACCAGGGCGGGGGAACTATGGCTACACCTTC
>TRBJ2-5|TRBV12-3/TRBV12-4|.|.
CASSFVLAETQYF
TGTGCCAGCAGTTTTGTCCTAGCGGAGACCCAGTACTTC
>TRBJ2-3|TRBV5-4|.|TRBD2
CASSGGTSGGRRARDTQYF
TGTGCCAGCAGCGGTGGGACTAGCGGGGGTAGAAGAGCGAGAGATACGCAGTATTTT
>TRBJ2-3|TRBV7-3|.|.
CASSSGQPFTTDTQYF
TGTGCCAGCAGTAGTGGGCAGCCTTTCACCACAGATACGCAGTATTTT
>TRBJ1-1|TRBV27|.|TRBD1
CASRKGAGEAFF
TGTGCCAGCAGGAAGGGGGCGGGTGAAGCTTTCTTT
>TRBJ2-4|TRBV19|.|.
CASSISEANIQYF
TGTGCCAGTAGTATTAGCGAGGCTAACATTCAGTACTTC
>TRBJ2-1|TRBV6-6|once|TRBD2
CASSTGTSGGGEQFF
TGTGCCAGCAGTACGGGGACTAGCGGGGGGGGCGAGCAGTTCTTC
>TRBJ2-3|TRBV5-6|.|.
CASSWGGDTQYF
TGTGCCAGCAGCTGGGGCGGAGATACGCAGTATTTT
>TRBJ2-2|TRBV2|.|TRBD2
CASRRLAGALSGGELFF
TGTGCCAGCAGAAGACTAGCGGGGGCACTCAGTGGCGGGGAGCTGTTTTTT
>TRBJ2-3|TRBV6-5|few|.
CASSYSGVDTQYF
TGTGCCAGCAGTTACTCGGGCGTGGATACGCAGTATTTT
>TRBJ2-3|TRBV7-9|.|.
CASSLDQGLADTQYF
TGTGCCAGCAGCTTAGATCAGGGTTTGGCTGATACGCAGTATTTT